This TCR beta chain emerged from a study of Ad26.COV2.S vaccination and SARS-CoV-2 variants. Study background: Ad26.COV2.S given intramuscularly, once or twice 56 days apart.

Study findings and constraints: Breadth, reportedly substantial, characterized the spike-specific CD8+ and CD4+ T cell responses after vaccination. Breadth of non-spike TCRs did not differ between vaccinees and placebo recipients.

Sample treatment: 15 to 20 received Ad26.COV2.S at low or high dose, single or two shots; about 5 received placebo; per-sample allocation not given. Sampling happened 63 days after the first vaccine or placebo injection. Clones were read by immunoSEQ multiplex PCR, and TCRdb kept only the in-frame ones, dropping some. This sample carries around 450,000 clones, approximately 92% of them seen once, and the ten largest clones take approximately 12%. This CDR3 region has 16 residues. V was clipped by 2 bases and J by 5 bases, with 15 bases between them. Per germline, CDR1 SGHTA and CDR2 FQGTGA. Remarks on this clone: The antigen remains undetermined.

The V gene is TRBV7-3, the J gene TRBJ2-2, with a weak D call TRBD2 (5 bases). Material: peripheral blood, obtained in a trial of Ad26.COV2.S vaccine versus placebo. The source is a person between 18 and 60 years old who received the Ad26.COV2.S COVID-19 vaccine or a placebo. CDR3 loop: CASSLSSARGTGELFF. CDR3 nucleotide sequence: TGTGCCAGCAGCTTATCTTCCGCCCGAGGGACCGGGGAGCTGTTTTTT.